This TCR beta chain was observed in a study of cytomegalovirus exposure and HLA in healthy donors. Study at large: Among about 179 million T cells, an earlier analysis found around 100 million unique TCR beta sequences. Whole-study results and caveats: In vitro data verified a few CMV-associated chains as specific for CMV antigens.

PCR was performed using 60 Vbeta and 13 Jbeta primers. Measured with immunoSEQ multiplex PCR; TCRdb has only the in-frame clones, and not every one. Among about 130,000 clones listed, roughly 80% were seen once. Comments on this clone: As yet, its antigen is unknown.

CDR1 is SGHTA, CDR2 FQGTGA, per germline. Germline trimming cut 5 bases from V and 3 bases from J; bases unmatched to any gene: 6. The CDR3 length is 16 residues. The specimen sequenced was PBMCs. The TCR originated in a man younger than 30 in good health and CMV-seropositive. The genes are TRBV7-3 and TRBJ2-3; 12 nucleotides align to TRBD2. CDR3 sequence (DNA): TGTGCCAGCAGCCCGGGGGGGACTAGCGGGACAGATACGCAGTATTTT. Translation: CASSPGGTSGTDTQYF.